This TCR beta chain originates from a study of identical twins. To note about this clonotype: What it recognizes is unknown.

The germline V gene has CDR1 SGHNT and CDR2 YYREEE (reference sequence). Losses at the gene ends were 2 bases for V and 1 base for J; bases not matched to a gene: 13. This CDR3 is 18 amino acids long. Template switching (which added a universal primer site) was used, and cDNA carried unique molecular identifiers. TCRdb processed the 5' RACE reads anew with MiXCR; each CDR3 protein has one entry. Altogether around 240,000 distinct CDR3 sequences are present, approximately 7% being singletons, with the ten largest covering roughly 3.9%. Findings and caveats of the study: Zero-insertion results could be subject to partial confounding by invariant MAIT and iNKT cells. Cross-sectional statistical analysis, not tracking of the same donors, underpinned the conclusions.

Healthy Caucasians provided all donations. This sample also belongs to another study, concerning yellow fever vaccine responses in identical twins.

The chain links TRBV5-4 to TRBJ1-2; TRBD1 matches 8 bases. The receptor was derived from a young woman in good health. Sequenced: memory (CD45RO+) T cells sorted from blood. The CDR3 coding sequence is TGTGCCAGCAGCTTTGGCGCGATCACGGACAGGGTTAACTATGGCTACACCTTC. Its translation is CASSFGAITDRVNYGYTF.